This T cell receptor (beta chain) was sequenced in a study of blood T cell repertoires in COVID-19. Study as a whole: Acute and convalescent COVID-19 samples came from the United States, Italy and Spain. T cells, B-cell-depleted T cells, or PBMCs provided the cDNA or gDNA that served as material.

The repertoire was sequenced with immunoSEQ multiplex PCR; TCRdb's copy has only in-frame clones and lacks some. This sample has under 130,000 clones, with about 80% found just once. Germline V lookup: CDR1 LGHDT, CDR2 YNNKEL (reference sequence). The trim removed 2 bases at V and 5 bases at J, leaving 6 bases unmatched. The CDR3 consists of 17 residues. The sequenced sample was peripheral blood. This receptor was taken from a human donor in a cohort sampled during active COVID-19. The chain links TRBV3-1 (or the pseudogene TRBV3-2) to TRBJ2-2, with 12 bases identical to TRBD2. The CDR3 loop reads CASSQPSGGARTGELFF. CDR3 nucleotide sequence: TGTGCCAGCAGCCAACCTAGCGGGGGGGCTCGGACCGGGGAGCTGTTTTTT.